This is a list of T cell receptor beta chains from one sample in a study of T cell changes during pregnancy in multiple sclerosis. Only in-frame clones appear in the TCRdb table, and some are missing; sequencing was by immunoSEQ multiplex PCR. The sample lists fewer than 50,000 clones, roughly nine tenths occurring once. This specimen was CD4+ T cells from peripheral blood mononuclear cells, taken in the second trimester of pregnancy. Source of these receptors: a female donor in good health, enrolled as a control in a pregnancy study. CDR3s include the opening cysteine and the closing phenylalanine or tryptophan. A D gene is named only where the DNA matches it firmly. A clone size is listed for some rows: how often the clone was seen (once, few, many), or a class if it is expanded.

>TRBJ2-7|TRBV2|-|-
CASSERGGAGIGYEQYF
TGTGCCAGCAGTGAAAGAGGGGGAGCGGGGATTGGCTACGAGCAGTACTTC
>TRBJ2-7|TRBV11-3|-|TRBD1
CASSPRTGGEQYF
TGTGCCAGCAGTCCCCGGACAGGGGGCGAGCAGTACTTC
>TRBJ2-2|TRBV5-5|-|-
CASSLPGLSGGELFF
TGTGCCAGCAGCTTGCCGGGACTTTCCGGCGGGGAGCTGTTTTTT
>TRBJ1-6|TRBV7-2|-|-
CASSLGQTHNSPLHF
TGTGCCAGCAGCTTAGGACAGACCCATAATTCACCCCTCCACTTT
>TRBJ2-7|TRBV5-4|-|TRBD1
CASSLTGQGYEQYF
TGTGCCAGCAGCCTCACGGGACAGGGGTACGAGCAGTACTTC
>TRBJ2-5|TRBV7-2|-|-
CASSLFQGLGQETQYF
TGTGCCAGCAGCTTATTTCAGGGACTGGGGCAAGAGACCCAGTACTTC
>TRBJ2-7|TRBV7-3|-|-
CASSIRGGSRLSYEQYF
TGTGCCAGCAGCATAAGGGGCGGTAGCAGGCTTTCCTACGAGCAGTACTTC
>TRBJ1-3|TRBV6-5|-|-
CASSNDRTGNTIYF
TGTGCCAGCAGTAACGACAGAACTGGAAACACCATATATTTT
>TRBJ2-5|TRBV9|-|-
CASSSDSGQETQYF
TGTGCCAGCAGCTCGGACTCGGGCCAAGAGACCCAGTACTTC
>TRBJ2-1|TRBV19|-|TRBD2
CASSGGLADFSSYNEQFF
TGTGCCAGTAGTGGGGGACTAGCGGACTTCAGCTCCTACAATGAGCAGTTCTTC
>TRBJ2-2|TRBV6-6|-|TRBD2
CASSYLGLEPGELFF
TGTGCCAGCAGTTACCTGGGACTAGAGCCCGGGGAGCTGTTTTTT
>TRBJ2-1|TRBV6-4|once|TRBD2
CASSGTSVGEQFF
TGTGCCAGCAGTGGGACTAGCGTTGGCGAGCAGTTCTTC
>TRBJ2-7|TRBV5-1|-|TRBD2
CASSLGRDYEQYF
TGCGCCAGCAGCCTGGGGAGGGACTACGAGCAGTACTTC
>TRBJ1-2|TRBV30|once|-
CAWMDRYYGYTF
TGTGCCTGGATGGACAGATACTATGGCTACACCTTC
>TRBJ2-1|TRBV11-1|-|TRBD2
CASSQGLAGSNEQFF
TGTGCCAGCAGCCAAGGACTAGCGGGGTCCAATGAGCAGTTCTTC
>TRBJ2-5|TRBV6-1|-|TRBD1
CASSEGRGQEETQYF
TGTGCCAGCAGTGAAGGGAGGGGACAGGAAGAGACCCAGTACTTC
>TRBJ2-7|TRBV4-3|-|-
CASSQDHRPTTKQYF
TGCGCCAGCAGCCAAGACCACCGGCCTACTACTAAACAGTACTTC
>TRBJ1-5|TRBV19|-|TRBD1
CASRGQGHQPQHF
TGTGCCAGTAGGGGACAGGGACATCAGCCCCAGCATTTT
>TRBJ2-5|TRBV21-1|-|-
CASSNKLDSEETQYF
TGTGCCAGCAGCAATAAACTAGACTCCGAAGAGACCCAGTACTTC
>TRBJ2-3|TRBV5-6|-|TRBD2
CASSSPTGGGASSDTQYF
TGTGCCAGCAGCTCCCCGACGGGCGGGGGGGCCTCATCAGATACGCAGTATTTT
>TRBJ2-3|TRBV4-3|-|TRBD2
CASSQEAGGPSTDTQYF
TGCGCCAGCAGCCAAGAGGCGGGGGGCCCTAGCACAGATACGCAGTATTTT
>TRBJ2-6|TRBV19|-|-
CASSRGALSGANVLTF
TGTGCCAGTTCACGGGGGGCCCTCTCTGGGGCCAACGTCCTGACTTTC
>TRBJ1-1|TRBV30|-|-
CAWRVNTEAFF
TGTGCCTGGCGGGTGAACACTGAAGCTTTCTTT
>TRBJ1-3|TRBV7-2|-|-
CASSSGAGNTIYF
TGTGCCAGCAGCTCAGGGGCCGGAAACACCATATATTTT
>TRBJ1-1|TRBV7-2|-|-
CASSPTVKAFF
TGTGCCAGCAGCCCAACAGTGAAAGCTTTCTTT
>TRBJ2-1|TRBV27|-|TRBD1
CASSWWRQGDYNEQFF
TGTGCCAGCTCCTGGTGGCGACAGGGAGATTACAATGAGCAGTTCTTC
>TRBJ1-1|TRBV7-2|once|-
CASRDSLNTEAFF
TGTGCCAGCAGAGATAGCTTGAACACTGAAGCTTTCTTT
>TRBJ2-1|TRBV9|-|-
CASSPGTPGNEQFF
TGTGCCAGCAGCCCCGGGACACCAGGGAATGAGCAGTTCTTC
>TRBJ1-6|TRBV2|-|TRBD1
CASSEGTETYNSPLHF
TGTGCCAGCAGTGAGGGGACAGAAACCTATAATTCACCCCTCCACTTT
>TRBJ1-6|TRBV6-5|-|-
CASSYERNSPLHF
TGTGCCAGCAGTTACGAGCGGAATTCACCCCTCCACTTT
>TRBJ2-2|TRBV9|-|TRBD1
CASSAKTGVTGELFF
TGTGCCAGCAGCGCAAAGACAGGGGTCACCGGGGAGCTGTTTTTT
>TRBJ2-7|TRBV7-6|-|TRBD1
CASSSRQGLSYEQYF
TGTGCCAGCAGCTCCCGACAGGGGCTTTCCTACGAGCAGTACTTC
>TRBJ1-6|TRBV6-5|-|TRBD1
CASSYRDRGRSPLHF
TGTGCCAGCAGTTACCGGGACAGGGGGCGATCACCCCTCCACTTT
>TRBJ2-7|TRBV18|-|-
CASSIGISSYEQYF
TGTGCCAGCTCAATCGGGATAAGCTCCTACGAGCAGTACTTC
>TRBJ1-1|TRBV18|-|TRBD1
CASSPRVTGDGNTEAFF
TGTGCCAGCTCACCAAGAGTTACAGGGGATGGGAACACTGAAGCTTTCTTT
>TRBJ1-1|TRBV4-1|few|-
CASSHNFVSDTEAFF
TGCGCCAGCAGCCATAATTTTGTGTCAGACACTGAAGCTTTCTTT
>TRBJ1-2|TRBV10-3|-|TRBD1
CAIRDRGSSNYGYTF
TGTGCCATCAGGGACAGGGGGTCCTCTAACTATGGCTACACCTTC
>TRBJ2-3|TRBV13|-|TRBD2
CASRSGGSQYF
TGTGCCAGCAGGTCGGGAGGGTCGCAGTATTTT
>TRBJ2-1|TRBV19|-|-
CASSSPAAGAPYNEQFF
TGTGCCAGTAGTAGTCCCGCGGCAGGGGCACCATACAATGAGCAGTTCTTC
>TRBJ1-2|TRBV7-2|-|-
CASSSRGAGHRGGYTF
TGTGCCAGCAGCTCGCGGGGCGCAGGGCATCGAGGAGGCTACACCTTC
>TRBJ2-1|TRBV2|-|TRBD1
CASSGVGTGGAEQFF
TGTGCCAGCAGTGGAGTCGGGACAGGGGGAGCTGAGCAGTTCTTC
>TRBJ1-1|TRBV5-4|-|-
CASSLRGGTEAFF
TGTGCCAGCAGCTTGCGAGGGGGCACTGAAGCTTTCTTT
>TRBJ2-3|TRBV9|-|-
CASSPRGLTSTDTQYF
TGTGCCAGCAGCCCTCGAGGACTAACTAGCACAGATACGCAGTATTTT
>TRBJ1-3|TRBV6-1|-|-
CASSPGASGNTIYF
TGTGCCAGCAGCCCAGGCGCGTCTGGAAACACCATATATTTT
>TRBJ1-2|TRBV6-6|-|TRBD1
CASSYPTGGLNYGYTF
TGTGCCAGCAGTTACCCCACAGGGGGCTTGAACTATGGCTACACCTTC
>TRBJ1-5|TRBV19|-|TRBD1
CASSRAGTGQPQHF
TGTGCCAGTAGTCGGGCAGGGACAGGTCAGCCCCAGCATTTT
>TRBJ2-7|TRBV30|-|-
CAWTPGEGEQYF
TGTGCCTGGACTCCGGGGGAAGGCGAGCAGTACTTC
>TRBJ1-5|TRBV7-8|-|-
CASGLTSGDNQPQHF
TGTGCCAGCGGCTTGACGTCAGGGGACAATCAGCCCCAGCATTTT
>TRBJ2-2|TRBV27|-|-
CASSSTLEIHRELFF
TGTGCCAGCAGTTCGACTTTAGAGATCCACCGGGAGCTGTTTTTT
>TRBJ1-3|TRBV6-1|-|-
CASSEVVVSGNTIYF
TGTGCCAGCAGTGAAGTCGTCGTCTCTGGAAACACCATATATTTT
>TRBJ2-4|TRBV11-2|-|-
CASSPTDPSGLPNIQYF
TGTGCCAGCAGCCCAACCGACCCCTCGGGACTCCCAAACATTCAGTACTTC
>TRBJ1-1|TRBV18|-|-
CASSPREMYTEAFF
TGTGCCAGCTCACCACGGGAGATGTACACTGAAGCTTTCTTT
>TRBJ2-1|TRBV7-3|-|TRBD2
CASSFGGGNNEQFF
TGTGCCAGCAGCTTCGGGGGGGGGAACAATGAGCAGTTCTTC
>TRBJ2-5|TRBV4-1|once|TRBD2
CASSQEAGGARETQYF
TGCGCCAGCAGCCAAGAGGCGGGAGGCGCTCGCGAGACCCAGTACTTC
>TRBJ1-2|TRBV6-5|-|TRBD1
CASSYAVGQGDYGYTF
TGTGCCAGCAGTTACGCAGTGGGACAGGGGGACTATGGCTACACCTTC
>TRBJ1-1|TRBV6-1|-|-
CASTWEMNTEAFF
TGTGCCAGCACCTGGGAGATGAACACTGAAGCTTTCTTT
>TRBJ2-1|TRBV7-6|-|TRBD1
CASSLGRTGSYEQFF
TGTGCCAGCAGCTTAGGAAGGACAGGGAGTTATGAGCAGTTCTTC
>TRBJ1-2|TRBV7-9|-|-
CASSSKQENYGYTF
TGTGCCAGCAGCTCCAAACAGGAGAACTATGGCTACACCTTC
>TRBJ2-7|TRBV7-2|-|TRBD1
CASSFRTGGNYEQYF
TGTGCCAGCAGCTTTCGGACAGGGGGCAATTACGAGCAGTACTTC
>TRBJ1-2|TRBV14|-|-
CASRRGSYGYTF
TGTGCCAGCAGGCGGGGATCCTATGGCTACACCTTC